This T cell receptor (beta chain) was retrieved from a study of T-cell memory formation after mild COVID-19. On the study more broadly: TCR clusters mostly belonged to single donors. The study's findings and limits: The pre-infection memory compartment contained some responding clones, suggesting cross-reactive memory joined.

This clonotype was detected many times. Its antigen is not identified. From the 5' RACE reads, TCRdb called clonotypes with MiXCR, one entry per CDR3 protein. The repertoire has fewer than 400,000 distinct CDR3 sequences, about 16% of them found once; the top ten carry approximately 21%. The V gene lost 6 bases and the J gene lost 8 bases, with 12 bases spanning the gap. The CDR3 has 12 residues. V usage is TRBV12-3 or TRBV12-4 and J usage is TRBJ2-3, with D possibly matching TRBD1 (5 bases). The TCR originated in a man between 18 and 35 years old who had mild COVID-19 (a few samples of this study predate the infection). Cell type and time point are not known. Input material: PBMCs or a T cell subset sorted from them (not recorded which). The CDR3 region has the DNA TGTGCCAGCAGGGCAGGGCACGGTACGCAGTATTTT. Protein sequence: CASRAGHGTQYF.